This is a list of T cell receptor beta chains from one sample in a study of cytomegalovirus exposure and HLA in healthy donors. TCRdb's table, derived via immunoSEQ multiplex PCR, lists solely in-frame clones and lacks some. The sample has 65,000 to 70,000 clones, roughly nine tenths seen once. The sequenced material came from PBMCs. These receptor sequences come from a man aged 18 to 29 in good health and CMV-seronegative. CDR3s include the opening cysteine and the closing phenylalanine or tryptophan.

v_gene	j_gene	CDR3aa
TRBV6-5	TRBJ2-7	CASGVGASYEQYF
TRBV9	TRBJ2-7	CASSGEGDRGDEQYF
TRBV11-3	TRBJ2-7	CASSLSGGSYEQYF
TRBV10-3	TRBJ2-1	CAIRKTSGQSNEQFF
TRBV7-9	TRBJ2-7	CASSLAQARVEQYF
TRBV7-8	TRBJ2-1	CASSAASAPTSEQFF
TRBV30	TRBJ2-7	CAWRTGLAGHEQYF
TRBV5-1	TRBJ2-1	CASSLAGLDNEQFF
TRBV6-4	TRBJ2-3	CASSDSKGGTQYF
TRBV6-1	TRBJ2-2	CASSVGTSGTGELFF
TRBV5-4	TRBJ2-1	CASSAGTSVYNEQFF